A selection of T cell receptor beta chains follows, all from one sample in a study of identical twins. TCRdb reprocessed the 5' RACE reads with MiXCR, giving one entry per CDR3 protein. Altogether some 760,000 distinct CDR3 sequences are present, 18% being singletons, with the ten largest covering around 13%. A further study also used this sample, focusing on T cells expressing NK-cell markers.

The sequenced sample was PBMCs. Every receptor here comes from a woman aged 18-35 years in good health. The CDR3 runs from the conserved cysteine through the conserved F or W. A D gene is named only where the DNA matches it firmly. Rows may omit the clone size; those that give it use once, few, many or a size class.

size,J,D,V,DNA,CDR3
many,TRBJ2-1,TRBD2,TRBV12-3/TRBV12-4,TGTGCCAGCAGTTCGCGCGGGGGGGCCTACAATGAGCAGTTCTTC,CASSSRGGAYNEQFF
NA,TRBJ2-2,TRBD2,TRBV20-1,TGCAGTGCTTGGGTTAGCGGGGCGGGCACCGGGGAGCTGTTTTTT,CSAWVSGAGTGELFF
NA,TRBJ2-1,NA,TRBV19,TGTGCCAGCAGTACTGACTCCAGCTCCTACAATGAGCAGTTCTTC,CASSTDSSSYNEQFF
NA,TRBJ2-3,TRBD2,TRBV12-3/TRBV12-4,TGTGCCAGCAGTCAAGCGGGAGGGCCGAGTGGTGGCACAGATACGCAGTATTTT,CASSQAGGPSGGTDTQYF
NA,TRBJ2-5,NA,TRBV30,TGTGCCAGGGGGTACCAAGAGACCCAGTACTTC,CARGYQETQYF
many,TRBJ1-5,TRBD1,TRBV20-1,TGCAGTGCTAGGACAGGGGGCAATCAGCCCCAGCATTTT,CSARTGGNQPQHF
few,TRBJ2-1,NA,TRBV13,TGTGCCAGCAGCTTCCAATCCAGGAATGAGCAGTTCTTC,CASSFQSRNEQFF
NA,TRBJ1-1,NA,TRBV25-1,TGTGCCAGCAGTGGGCCATATAAGGGGCGGGGGAGTACTTTCTTT,CASSGPYKGRGSTFF
NA,TRBJ1-5,NA,TRBV12-3/TRBV12-4,TGTGCCAGCAGTTTCGGGTACAATCAGCCCCAGCATTTT,CASSFGYNQPQHF
few,TRBJ2-5,TRBD2,TRBV20-1,TGCAGTGCATCCGGTAGCGGGTTTCCCCTGTACCAAGAGACCCAGTACTTC,CSASGSGFPLYQETQYF
few,TRBJ1-1,NA,TRBV12-3/TRBV12-4,TGTGCCAGCAGGGGAGTAATGAACACTGAAGCTTTCTTT,CASRGVMNTEAFF
NA,TRBJ2-1,TRBD2,TRBV24-1,TGTGCCACCAGTGATTATAGCGGGAGGCCCTACAATGAGCAGTTCTTC,CATSDYSGRPYNEQFF
NA,TRBJ1-5,NA,TRBV9,TGTGCCAGCAGCGTAGGCGGCGGACCGAATCAGCCCCAGCATTTT,CASSVGGGPNQPQHF
NA,TRBJ2-1,NA,TRBV7-2,TGTGCCAGCAGCTTAGCAATAGAGCAGTTCTTC,CASSLAIEQFF
NA,TRBJ2-7,NA,TRBV7-9,TGTGCCAGCAGTCCTGCGGTCGGAGTCTACGAGCAGTACTTC,CASSPAVGVYEQYF
NA,TRBJ1-2,NA,TRBV6-2/TRBV6-3,TGTGCCAGCAGTTACTCGAGTCAGTATGGCTACACCTTC,CASSYSSQYGYTF
NA,TRBJ1-4,NA,TRBV5-4,TGTGCCAGCAGCTTGTCTCATGCAACTAATGAAAAACTGTTTTTT,CASSLSHATNEKLFF
NA,TRBJ2-3,TRBD2,TRBV6-5,TGTGCCAGCAGTTCCCGACTAGCGGGAGCCACAGATACGCAGTATTTT,CASSSRLAGATDTQYF
few,TRBJ1-2,NA,TRBV7-2,TGTGCCAGCAGCAAGACTTACAGGTTGGGCTATGGCTACACCTTC,CASSKTYRLGYGYTF
NA,TRBJ1-5,NA,TRBV7-6,TGTGCCAGCAGCTTAGTAGCGGGTTATAGCAATCAGCCCCAGCATTTT,CASSLVAGYSNQPQHF
many,TRBJ1-6,TRBD1,TRBV25-1,TGTGCCAGCAGCCCGACAGGGGGAGATTCACCCCTCCACTTT,CASSPTGGDSPLHF
NA,TRBJ2-7,NA,TRBV5-1,TGCGCCAGCAGCCCGTACGACAAACTTGGGAACGAGCAGTACTTC,CASSPYDKLGNEQYF
NA,TRBJ2-7,NA,TRBV3-1,TGTGCCAGCAGCCAACGTAAGGGGGGAGGCGAGCAGTACTTC,CASSQRKGGGEQYF
few,TRBJ2-7,NA,TRBV6-1,TGTGCCAGCACTGGGGAGACAGGAGCCTACGAGCAGTACTTC,CASTGETGAYEQYF
many,TRBJ2-1,TRBD1,TRBV5-1,TGCGCCAGCAGCTTGGGGACAGGGGGATCGGCCAGCTCCTACAATGAGCAGTTCTTC,CASSLGTGGSASSYNEQFF
NA,TRBJ2-7,TRBD2,TRBV24-1,TGTGCCACCAGTGATGAAAGAACTAGCGGGGGAACTTACGAGCAGTACTTC,CATSDERTSGGTYEQYF
NA,TRBJ1-4,TRBD1,TRBV12-5,TGTGCTAGTGGTTCTCGACAGGGTGAAGAAAAACTGTTTTTT,CASGSRQGEEKLFF
few,TRBJ1-1,TRBD1,TRBV7-9,TGTGCCAGCAGCTCCCCTTGGGGACAGGGAGTTCTATCTTTCTTT,CASSSPWGQGVLSFF
NA,TRBJ1-1,NA,TRBV7-9,TGTGCCGGTCGGAGGGTTGCGAACACTGAAGCTTTCTTT,CAGRRVANTEAFF
many,TRBJ2-7,NA,TRBV7-3,TGTGCCAGCAGCCTCAGTGGAGGGTTGAGCGAGCAGTACTTC,CASSLSGGLSEQYF
few,TRBJ2-5,NA,TRBV9,TGTGCCAGCAGCGTGACGGGTCAAGAGACCCAGTACTTC,CASSVTGQETQYF
few,TRBJ2-2,NA,TRBV15,TGTGCCACCAGCAGCCGAGGGGGGGCGCCGAACACCGGGGAGCTGTTTTTT,CATSSRGGAPNTGELFF
NA,TRBJ2-2,TRBD2,TRBV20-1,TGCAGTGCTAGAGTCCTAGGCGGGGGGCCCAACACCGGGGAGCTGTTTTTT,CSARVLGGGPNTGELFF
few,TRBJ2-1,NA,TRBV3-1,TGTGCCAGCAGCCAATTCCTAGGCAATGAGCAGTTCTTC,CASSQFLGNEQFF
NA,TRBJ2-5,TRBD1,TRBV3-1,TGTGCCAGCAGCCAAGGACAGGGGGTGACCCAGTACTTC,CASSQGQGVTQYF
many,TRBJ1-1,NA,TRBV5-1,TGCGCCAGCAGCTTGGCGGGGGGGGTCACTGAAGCTTTCTTT,CASSLAGGVTEAFF
few,TRBJ2-5,NA,TRBV7-9,TGTGCCAGCAGCAACGTAGAGACCCAGTACTTC,CASSNVETQYF
NA,TRBJ2-1,NA,TRBV9,TGTGCCAGCAGCGTAGAACCCAGCATTTACAATGAGCAGTTCTTC,CASSVEPSIYNEQFF
few,TRBJ2-3,NA,TRBV20-1,TGCAGTGCGACGGATGTGGGCCCAGATACGCAGTATTTT,CSATDVGPDTQYF
NA,TRBJ2-5,NA,TRBV5-1,TGCGCCAGCAGCTTGTTTCGGGAGGAGACCCAGTACTTC,CASSLFREETQYF
few,TRBJ1-1,TRBD1,TRBV6-2/TRBV6-3,TGTGCCAGCACCCAGGGGGTGGACACTGAAGCTTTCTTT,CASTQGVDTEAFF